Listed below are T cell receptor beta chains from one sample, sequenced in a study of prognosis after radiotherapy for stage I lung cancer. In TCRdb, the multiplex PCR reads were re-called with MiXCR into one record per CDR3 protein. The table includes about 14,000 distinct CDR3 sequences, 25% to 40% detected once. The specimen comprised PBMCs, sampled before or after stereotactic body radiation therapy (not recorded which). These receptors were obtained from a donor aged 50 or older with non-small cell lung cancer. The conserved cysteine and the conserved F or W are not part of the CDR3 here. D genes are given only for firm matches. Size tells how often a clone was seen (once, few, many) or the class of an expanded clone, and some rows leave it out.

clone_size: .; j_call: TRBJ2-3; d_call: .; v_call: TRBV20-1; cdr3_aa: SAKWGGGVGTDTQY
clone_size: medium-sized; j_call: TRBJ2-1; d_call: .; v_call: TRBV5-1; cdr3_aa: ASSLAGDTYNEQF
clone_size: .; j_call: TRBJ1-6; d_call: .; v_call: TRBV9; cdr3_aa: ASSAPNSPH
clone_size: .; j_call: TRBJ2-1; d_call: TRBD2; v_call: TRBV24-1; cdr3_aa: ATCGGSYNEQF
clone_size: many; j_call: TRBJ2-1; d_call: TRBD2; v_call: TRBV20-1; cdr3_aa: SARGRGGGQF
clone_size: many; j_call: TRBJ2-7; d_call: TRBD2; v_call: TRBV5-1; cdr3_aa: ASSLGPTSGREQY
clone_size: many; j_call: TRBJ1-1; d_call: .; v_call: TRBV4-2; cdr3_aa: ASSREDEAF
clone_size: many; j_call: TRBJ1-1; d_call: .; v_call: TRBV28; cdr3_aa: ASSPTGSMNTEAF
clone_size: many; j_call: TRBJ1-1; d_call: .; v_call: TRBV10-2; cdr3_aa: ASSRQMNTEAF
clone_size: medium-sized; j_call: TRBJ1-6; d_call: .; v_call: TRBV28; cdr3_aa: ASSSRQNSPLH
clone_size: many; j_call: TRBJ2-7; d_call: .; v_call: TRBV5-4; cdr3_aa: ASSLAGPPYEQY
clone_size: many; j_call: TRBJ2-1; d_call: TRBD2; v_call: TRBV7-9; cdr3_aa: ASSLPGGRLAGYEQF
clone_size: many; j_call: TRBJ2-7; d_call: TRBD2; v_call: TRBV5-1; cdr3_aa: ASRSLAGGYEQY
clone_size: many; j_call: TRBJ2-2; d_call: TRBD2; v_call: TRBV13; cdr3_aa: ASSLMRGSMTGELF
clone_size: few; j_call: TRBJ2-1; d_call: .; v_call: TRBV6-1; cdr3_aa: ASTGYGSYDEQF
clone_size: many; j_call: TRBJ1-2; d_call: TRBD1; v_call: TRBV27; cdr3_aa: ASSSPTGGHYGYT
clone_size: many; j_call: TRBJ2-7; d_call: .; v_call: TRBV5-1; cdr3_aa: ASSLGPEGEQY
clone_size: many; j_call: TRBJ1-1; d_call: .; v_call: TRBV28; cdr3_aa: ASSPGWTEAF
clone_size: many; j_call: TRBJ2-2; d_call: TRBD1; v_call: TRBV27; cdr3_aa: ASSSRDRGRTGELF
clone_size: once; j_call: TRBJ1-2; d_call: .; v_call: TRBV28; cdr3_aa: ASSLTMVGKRGGYT
clone_size: .; j_call: TRBJ2-3; d_call: .; v_call: TRBV7-3; cdr3_aa: ASTPTDTQY
clone_size: many; j_call: TRBJ1-3; d_call: .; v_call: TRBV7-9; cdr3_aa: ASSLTPSGNTIY
clone_size: many; j_call: TRBJ2-7; d_call: TRBD1; v_call: TRBV4-1; cdr3_aa: ASSQESGDRGLYEQY
clone_size: many; j_call: TRBJ2-3; d_call: .; v_call: TRBV7-2; cdr3_aa: ASSLLGVADTQY
clone_size: many; j_call: TRBJ1-4; d_call: TRBD1; v_call: TRBV9; cdr3_aa: ASSVALQGVNEKLF
clone_size: many; j_call: TRBJ2-2; d_call: .; v_call: TRBV7-3; cdr3_aa: ASSPNPGTTGELF
clone_size: many; j_call: TRBJ2-5; d_call: TRBD2; v_call: TRBV25-1; cdr3_aa: ASSPRTSREETQY
clone_size: many; j_call: TRBJ1-4; d_call: .; v_call: TRBV5-1; cdr3_aa: ASSRGGATNEKLF
clone_size: once; j_call: TRBJ2-7; d_call: .; v_call: TRBV6-1; cdr3_aa: ASSRGGTALEHY
clone_size: many; j_call: TRBJ1-4; d_call: .; v_call: TRBV5-5; cdr3_aa: ASSFSTGEKLF
clone_size: many; j_call: TRBJ1-3; d_call: .; v_call: TRBV20-1; cdr3_aa: SACGEGSGNTIY
clone_size: many; j_call: TRBJ1-1; d_call: .; v_call: TRBV5-1; cdr3_aa: ASSLAPTGRGTEAF
clone_size: .; j_call: TRBJ2-1; d_call: .; v_call: TRBV15; cdr3_aa: ATSSEELAPYNEQF
clone_size: many; j_call: TRBJ2-7; d_call: TRBD1; v_call: TRBV18; cdr3_aa: ASSGTGPTYEQY
clone_size: .; j_call: TRBJ2-2; d_call: .; v_call: TRBV28; cdr3_aa: TSSSARGLRVELF
clone_size: many; j_call: TRBJ1-5; d_call: .; v_call: TRBV20-1; cdr3_aa: SARVRGGRNQPQH
clone_size: many; j_call: TRBJ2-1; d_call: TRBD2; v_call: TRBV19; cdr3_aa: ASSAYSGRAYNEQF
clone_size: many; j_call: TRBJ2-5; d_call: TRBD2; v_call: TRBV19; cdr3_aa: ASSQPTSGAETQY
clone_size: .; j_call: TRBJ2-7; d_call: .; v_call: TRBV6-1; cdr3_aa: ASRLREPYEQY
clone_size: many; j_call: TRBJ2-7; d_call: .; v_call: TRBV20-1; cdr3_aa: SASRAGSTYEQY